This TCR beta chain was sequenced for a study of T cell responses to AZD1222 COVID-19 vaccine. Germline-derived CDR1 and CDR2 are SGHRS and YFSETQ. V dropped 4 bases and J dropped 5 bases, with 13 bases sitting between them. This CDR3 contains 14 residues. Study outcomes and limitations: Clonal diversity was possibly underestimated; the donors were predominantly white British and more often female. Only six or seven AZD1222 recipients were seropositive at baseline.

Comment on this clone: Its antigen is unknown.

Sequenced by immunoSEQ multiplex PCR; TCRdb stores in-frame clones only, minus some. Of around 140,000 clones in the sample, over 75% are singletons; the top ten hold 7.9%. This TCR derives from an adult who received the MenACWY meningococcal vaccine as a control. The input for sequencing was peripheral blood, taken 28 days after the second dose of the MenACWY control vaccine. The rearrangement links TRBV5-1 to TRBJ1-5, with D maybe TRBD1 (6 bases). CDR3 nucleotide sequence: TGCGCCAGCAGCCCCTATGAGGGGGATCAGCCCCAGCATTTT. This codes for CASSPYEGDQPQHF. Together with reference TRBV5-1 and TRBJ1-5, the CDR3 gives the full variable domain: KAGVTQTPRYLIKTRGQQVTLSCSPISGHRSVSWYQQTPGQGLQFLFEYFSETQRNKGNFPGRFSGRQFSNSRSEMNVSTLELGDSALYLCASSPYEGDQPQHFGDGTRLSIL.